This T cell receptor beta chain was sequenced in a study of cytomegalovirus exposure and HLA in healthy donors. TCRdb keeps only in-frame clones here, not all; method: immunoSEQ multiplex PCR. The sample holds around 110,000 clones, 88% seen once. The V and J ends lost 10 bases and 2 bases respectively, with 9 bases between them. Germline V lookup: CDR1 LNHNV, CDR2 YYDKDF (reference sequence). The CDR3 covers 13 residues. The chain recombines TRBV15 with TRBJ1-6; no clear D. Material: PBMCs. This clonotype was sampled from a young woman in good health and CMV-seropositive. The CDR3 sequence is CASRDTYNSPLHF. The CDR3 nucleotides are TGTGCCAGTCGGGATACCTATAATTCACCCCTCCACTTT.